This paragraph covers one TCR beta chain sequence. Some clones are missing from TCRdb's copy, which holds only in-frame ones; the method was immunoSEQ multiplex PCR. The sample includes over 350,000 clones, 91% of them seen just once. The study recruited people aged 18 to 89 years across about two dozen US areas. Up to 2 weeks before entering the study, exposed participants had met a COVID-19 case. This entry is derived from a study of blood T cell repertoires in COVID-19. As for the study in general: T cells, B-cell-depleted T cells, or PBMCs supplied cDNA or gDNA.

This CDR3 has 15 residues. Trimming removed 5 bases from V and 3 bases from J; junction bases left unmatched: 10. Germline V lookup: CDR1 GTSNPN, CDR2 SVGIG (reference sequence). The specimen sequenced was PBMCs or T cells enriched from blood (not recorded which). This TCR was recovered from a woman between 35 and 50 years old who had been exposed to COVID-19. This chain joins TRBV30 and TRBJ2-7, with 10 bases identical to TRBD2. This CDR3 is CAWGSGRGANYEQYF. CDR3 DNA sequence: TGTGCCTGGGGGAGCGGGAGGGGGGCAAACTACGAGCAGTACTTC.